These 25 T cell receptor beta chains came from one sample sequenced in a study of beta chain features in type 1 diabetes. Expressed TCRB transcripts were sequenced after all isolated RNA was converted to cDNA. Data came from immunoSEQ multiplex PCR; TCRdb stores just in-frame clones and leaves some out. Found here are 300,000 or so clones, 13% to 15% of them singletons; the top ten hold about 0.015%. Findings and caveats of the study: Significant though moderate, a shortening of TCRB CDR3s appeared in all four CD4+ subsets of Type 1 diabetes patients.

These receptors' antigens are unknown. The specimen was naive CD4+ T cells from blood. The origin of the receptors is a young man with type 1 diabetes.

This clone was found a few times. This chain uses TRBV14 with TRBJ1-2, with D uncertain. Between the trimmed V and J ends, which lost 0 bases and 4 bases, there was a span of 12 bases. Germline CDR1 is SGHDN and CDR2 is FVKESK. This CDR3 has 15 amino acids. CDR3 DNA: TGTGCCAGCAGCCAAGATCAAGGAGTGGCCTATGGCTACACCTTC. This encodes CASSQDQGVAYGYTF.

CDR3 bases: TGCGCCAGCAGCCGCGGGACAGAAGAGACCCAGTACTTC. Translating gives CASSRGTEETQYF. The gene calls are TRBV4-1 and TRBJ2-5, with a weak D call TRBD1 (7 bases). CDR1 and CDR2 from the germline V gene are MGHRA and YSYEKL. The CDR3 totals 13 residues. V shed 4 bases and J shed 3 bases, with 9 bases lying between them.

Only a few counts were recorded for this clone. The chain is built from TRBV15 and TRBJ2-1; TRBD2 might be the D (6 bases). V dropped 0 bases and J dropped 0 bases, with 15 bases sitting between them. Germline V lookup: CDR1 LNHNV, CDR2 YYDKDF (reference sequence). This CDR3 is built from 18 residues. As DNA, the CDR3 is TGTGCCACCAGCAGAGATATGGCTAGCGCGACCTCCTACAATGAGCAGTTCTTC. Translating it yields CATSRDMASATSYNEQFF.

The V call is TRBV5-4, the J call TRBJ2-7, with 13 bases identical to TRBD2. In germline, CDR1 is SGHNT, CDR2 YYREEE (reference sequence). Trimming at V came to 0 bases and at J to 7 bases, leaving 7 bases not matched to a gene. CDR3 length equals 16 residues. The CDR3 DNA reads as TGTGCCAGCAGCTTGGGTGGGACTAGCGGGATGGGTGAGCAGTACTTC. Protein: CASSLGGTSGMGEQYF.

This clone was seen only a few times. The chain couples TRBV28 to TRBJ2-5, with 7 bases lining up with TRBD2. The CDR3 consists of 16 residues. Germline V gene lookup returns CDR1 MDHEN and CDR2 SYDVKM. J lost 7 bases, V lost 0 bases, and 11 bases had no gene match. The CDR3 DNA reads TGTGCCAGCAGTTTATGGGGAGGGGACGCAGGCGGGACCCAGTACTTC. Its translation is CASSLWGGDAGGTQYF.

The chain uses TRBV7-9 and TRBJ1-1; no clear D. There are 14 residues in the CDR3. Per germline, CDR1 SEHNR and CDR2 FQNEAQ (reference sequence). V lost 3 bases to trimming and J lost 1 base, with 9 bases between them. The CDR3: CASSLWPGNTEAFF. In DNA form, the CDR3 reads TGTGCCAGCAGCTTGTGGCCGGGGAACACTGAAGCTTTCTTT.

V usage is TRBV10-3 and J usage is TRBJ1-1, with 9 bases identical to TRBD1. V was pared by 2 bases and J by 0 bases, with 4 bases of the junction left unmatched. Germline V lookup: CDR1 ENHRY, CDR2 SYGVKD. The CDR3 contains 16 residues. Here the CDR3 reads CAISEDRGNMNTEAFF. The CDR3 DNA reads TGTGCCATCAGTGAGGACAGGGGGAACATGAACACTGAAGCTTTCTTT.

This clone has just a few counts. This chain links TRBV7-9 with TRBJ2-5; the match to TRBD2 covers 8 bases. V shed 8 bases and J 0 bases; nucleotides not matched to a gene: 11. The CDR3 runs 16 residues. Germline loops: CDR1 SEHNR, CDR2 FQNEAQ (reference sequence). CDR3 in DNA: TGTGCCAGCCCGACGACAGCGGGGGAATACCAAGAGACCCAGTACTTC. Translating it yields CASPTTAGEYQETQYF.

This clone appeared a few times. The rearrangement uses TRBV28 and TRBJ2-7, with TRBD1 matching 9 bases. V shed 8 bases, J shed 10 bases, and the junction held 6 bases outside the gene matches. Germline-derived CDR1 and CDR2 are MDHEN and SYDVKM. The CDR3 is made up of 11 amino acids. The CDR3 spells CASVGGQGQYF. DNA for the CDR3: TGTGCCAGCGTAGGGGGACAGGGCCAGTACTTC.

The chain carries TRBV6-1 and TRBJ1-5; 7 bases are shared with TRBD1. The ends lost 5 bases at V and 9 bases at J; junction bases unmatched: 7. Per germline, CDR1 MNHNS and CDR2 SASEGT. The CDR3 runs 13 residues. CDR3 in amino acids: CASSPQTGRPQHF. In DNA, the CDR3 is TGTGCCAGCAGTCCGCAGACAGGGAGGCCCCAGCATTTT.

V is TRBV7-3 and J is TRBJ2-2, with TRBD2 identical over 8 bases. From germline, CDR1 is SGHTA and CDR2 FQGTGA. This CDR3 comprises 14 residues. J was trimmed by 6 bases and V by 5 bases; bases with no gene match: 5. DNA of the CDR3: TGTGCCAGCAGCCATCCCGGGGGGGCCGGGGAGCTGTTTTTT. It is translated as CASSHPGGAGELFF.

V and J are TRBV19 and TRBJ2-2; 8 nucleotides match TRBD2. CDR1 LNHDA and CDR2 SQIVND come from the germline V gene (reference sequence). The junction had 6 bases not matched to a gene; V was cut back by 5 bases and J by 1 base. CDR3 length: 16 amino acids. The CDR3 DNA reads TGTGCCAGTAGTTCCCGGACTAGCCTGAACACCGGGGAGCTGTTTTTT. Its protein is CASSSRTSLNTGELFF. Full variable domain (outside the CDR3, taken from reference TRBV19 and TRBJ2-2): DGGITQSPKYLFRKEGQNVTLSCEQNLNHDAMYWYRQDPGQGLRLIYYSQIVNDFQKGDIAEGYSVSREKKESFPLTVTSAQKNPTAFYLCASSSRTSLNTGELFFGEGSRLTVL.

This clone has more than one count but fewer than ten. The CDR3 region is CSAVPGFSGTEAFF. The CDR3 bases are TGCAGCGCTGTACCGGGATTCAGTGGGACTGAAGCTTTCTTT. The chain carries TRBV29-1 and TRBJ1-1, with D hard to call. Germline V gives CDR1 SQVTM, CDR2 ANQGSEA. Trimming left V 7 bases short and J 5 bases short, with 20 bases between. The CDR3 runs to 14 residues.

The chain recombines TRBV5-1 with TRBJ2-6; no clear D. The CDR3 loop spans 16 amino acids. The V end was cut by 6 bases, the J end by 1 base, with 14 bases between. Germline loops: CDR1 SGHRS, CDR2 YFSETQ. CDR3 DNA sequence: TGCGCCAGCACCACCGTCGGGTTATCTGGGGCCAACGTCCTGACTTTC. Its translation: CASTTVGLSGANVLTF.

The gene calls are TRBV11-2 and TRBJ2-1; D possibly corresponds to TRBD1 (5 bases). The CDR3 is 14 residues long. Germline V gene data show CDR1 as SGHAT and CDR2 as FQNNGV. V was trimmed by 4 bases and J by 5 bases, leaving 12 bases between them. The CDR3 DNA follows: TGTGCCAGCAGCTCCGGAAGGGGCGACAATGAGCAGTTCTTC. Translating it yields CASSSGRGDNEQFF.

This clone was picked up a small number of times. The rearrangement joins TRBV7-8 to TRBJ2-1; the match to TRBD2 covers 9 bases. Trimming removed 3 bases from V and 0 bases from J; junction bases left unmatched: 0. Germline CDR1 is SGHVS and CDR2 is FQNEAQ. This CDR3 contains 15 residues. The CDR3 loop is CASSFSGSSYNEQFF. CDR3 sequence (DNA): TGTGCCAGCAGCTTTAGCGGGAGCTCCTACAATGAGCAGTTCTTC. Full variable domain (remainder filled in from reference TRBV7-8 and TRBJ2-1): GAGVSQSPRYKVAKRGQDVALRCDPISGHVSLFWYQQALGQGPEFLTYFQNEAQLDKSGLPSDRFFAERPEGSVSTLKIQRTQQEDSAVYLCASSFSGSSYNEQFFGPGTRLTVL.

This chain links TRBV5-4 with TRBJ2-7, with 10 bases fitting TRBD1. V gave up 4 bases and J gave up 4 bases; unmatched junction bases: 5. The germline gives CDR1 SGHNT, CDR2 YYREEE (reference sequence). The CDR3 runs 14 residues. CDR3 protein: CASSKGQGVYEQYF. For the CDR3, the DNA is TGTGCCAGCAGCAAAGGACAGGGGGTATACGAGCAGTACTTC. The whole variable domain, filled in from reference TRBV5-4 and TRBJ2-7, reads ETGVTQSPTHLIKTRGQQVTLRCSSQSGHNTVSWYQQALGQGPQFIFQYYREEENGRGNFPPRFSGLQFPNYSSELNVNALELDDSALYLCASSKGQGVYEQYFGPGTRLTVT.

This clone came up a few times. The chain joins TRBV7-2 to TRBJ2-3; tentatively, D is TRBD2 (6 bases). The CDR3 has 15 residues. Germline lookup yields CDR1 SGHTA and CDR2 FQGNSA. V lost 5 bases to trimming and J lost 5 bases, with 17 bases between them. The CDR3 DNA follows: TGTGCCAGCAGCCTTGGGACTCCCCTGCGAGATACGCAGTATTTT. It codes for CASSLGTPLRDTQYF. The full variable domain, with the rest looked up from reference TRBV7-2 and TRBJ2-3, is GAGVSQSPSNKVTEKGKDVELRCDPISGHTALYWYRQSLGQGLEFLIYFQGNSAPDKSGLPSDRFSAERTGGSVSTLTIQRTQQEDSAVYLCASSLGTPLRDTQYFGPGTRLTVL.

This clone was observed a handful of times. The J gene is TRBJ1-2, the V gene TRBV6-6; D unresolved. The CDR3 covers 14 residues. CDR1 and CDR2 (germline): MNHNY, SVGAGI (reference sequence). The V end was cut by 5 bases, the J end by 4 bases, with 14 bases between. In nucleotides, the CDR3 is TGTGCCAGCAGTCCCCGAGACCGGGGCTATGGCTACACCTTC. Its translation is CASSPRDRGYGYTF.

This clone showed up just a few times. V gene TRBV14 combines with J gene TRBJ2-1, with 8 positions matching TRBD1. Losses at the gene ends were 5 bases for V and 6 bases for J; bases not matched to a gene: 6. This CDR3 has 14 residues. Looked up from germline, CDR1 is SGHDN and CDR2 is FVKESK. The CDR3 reads CASSMDRAPNEQFF. CDR3 DNA sequence: TGTGCCAGCAGCATGGACAGGGCCCCCAATGAGCAGTTCTTC. The variable domain in full, with the rest retrieved from reference TRBV14 and TRBJ2-1, is EAGVTQFPSHSVIEKGQTVTLRCDPISGHDNLYWYRRVMGKEIKFLLHFVKESKQDESGMPNNRFLAERTGGTYSTLKVQPAELEDSGVYFCASSMDRAPNEQFFGPGTRLTVL.

This clone was seen just once. This chain connects TRBV5-1 to TRBJ1-4; tentative D call: TRBD1 (6 bases). The germline gives CDR1 SGHRS, CDR2 YFSETQ. The CDR3 loop spans 16 amino acids. V was cut by 1 base and J by 4 bases, with 14 bases left in between. The CDR3 DNA sequence: TGCGCCAGCAGCTTGATGCCGGACAGCCATAATGAAAAACTGTTTTTT. It yields the protein CASSLMPDSHNEKLFF.

The CDR3 protein is CASSTGYGYTF. In nucleotides, the CDR3 is TGTGCCAGCAGCACCGGTTACGGCTACACCTTC. This chain uses TRBV7-8 with TRBJ1-2; D unresolved. The CDR3 consists of 11 residues. CDR1 is SGHVS, CDR2 FQNEAQ, per germline. The ends were cut back, 5 bases at V and 8 bases at J, with 9 bases in the middle. Complete variable domain (other parts from reference TRBV7-8 and TRBJ1-2): GAGVSQSPRYKVAKRGQDVALRCDPISGHVSLFWYQQALGQGPEFLTYFQNEAQLDKSGLPSDRFFAERPEGSVSTLKIQRTQQEDSAVYLCASSTGYGYTFGSGTRLTVV.

This clone was counted between two and nine times. The rearrangement joins TRBV13 to TRBJ2-7; 8 bases line up with TRBD1. The germline CDR1 and CDR2 sequences are PRHDT and FYEKMQ (reference sequence). This CDR3 has 14 residues. V trimming: 2 bases; J trimming: 2 bases; junction bases outside the gene matches: 2. In DNA form, the CDR3 reads TGTGCCAGCAGCTTAACGGACAGGGCCTACGAGCAGTACTTC. It codes for CASSLTDRAYEQYF.

The CDR3 coding sequence is TGCGCCAGCAGCCAAGGGACAGGGGACTCTGGGGCCAACGTCCTGACTTTC. Translated: CASSQGTGDSGANVLTF. This sequence joins TRBV4-1 and TRBJ2-6, with 9 nucleotides matching TRBD1. This CDR3 region has 17 residues. Losses at the gene ends were 1 base for V and 0 bases for J; bases not matched to a gene: 1. Per the germline V gene, CDR1 is MGHRA and CDR2 is YSYEKL.

This clone was detected a few times. The CDR3 sequence: CASSVPGQREAFF. The CDR3 region has the DNA TGTGCCAGTAGTGTCCCCGGACAGCGTGAAGCTTTCTTT. The chain employs TRBV19 and TRBJ1-1; D possibly corresponds to TRBD1 (6 bases). Germline V gene sequence: CDR1 LNHDA, CDR2 SQIVND (reference sequence). Trimming stripped 5 bases from V and 7 bases from J, with 14 bases between. This CDR3 comprises 13 residues.